The 15 T cell receptor beta chains below come from one sample, sequenced in a study of OX40 agonist ivuxolimab in advanced cancers. Produced via immunoSEQ multiplex PCR; TCRdb's table is partial and in-frame only. The data show about 55,000 clones, nearly 85% seen once. The material sequenced was CD4+ or CD8+ T cells sorted from blood, taken in a trial of the OX40 agonist ivuxolimab. These receptor sequences come from an adult with an advanced solid tumor such as melanoma, head and neck, liver or kidney cancer.

The V gene is TRBV6-6, the J gene TRBJ1-5; D is possibly TRBD1 (5 bases). Germline V gene sequence: CDR1 MNHNY, CDR2 SVGAGI (reference sequence). This CDR3 spans 13 amino acids. V lost 5 bases and J lost 7, with 12 bases in between. The CDR3 spells CASSLGEGQPQHF. CDR3 DNA: TGTGCCAGCAGTCTGGGGGAGGGACAGCCCCAGCATTTT.

The V gene is TRBV28, the J gene TRBJ2-6; D tentatively reads TRBD1 or TRBD2 (5 bases each). Looked up from germline, CDR1 is MDHEN and CDR2 is SYDVKM. The CDR3 runs to 17 residues. The V and J ends lost 8 bases and 0 bases respectively, with 17 bases between them. The CDR3 reads CASGLGTVSSGANVLTF. The DNA for the CDR3 is TGTGCCAGCGGCCTCGGGACGGTCAGCTCTGGGGCCAACGTCCTGACTTTC.

The genes are TRBV30 and TRBJ1-4; D ambiguous. Deletions cut 0 bases from V and 0 bases from J, with 5 bases between. Germline V lookup: CDR1 GTSNPN, CDR2 SVGIG (reference sequence). The CDR3 runs 14 residues. The CDR3 region has the DNA TGTGCCTGGAGTGTAAGGACAACTAATGAAAAACTGTTTTTT. This sequence encodes CAWSVRTTNEKLFF.

The chain recombines TRBV28 with TRBJ1-4; 9 bases line up with TRBD1. The CDR3 is 19 amino acids. Germline CDR1 reads MDHEN; CDR2 reads SYDVKM. With 7 bases clipped from V and 3 bases from J, the junction kept 18 bases outside the gene matches. The CDR3 is CASTTTFPGQGRANEKLFF. Here the CDR3 DNA reads TGTGCCAGCACCACCACTTTCCCGGGACAGGGTCGGGCTAATGAAAAACTGTTTTTT.

The J gene is TRBJ2-7, the V gene TRBV7-9; 7 bases are shared with TRBD1. The CDR3 covers 16 residues. Germline CDR1 is SEHNR and CDR2 is FQNEAQ (reference sequence). Trimming removed 5 bases from V and 3 bases from J; junction bases left unmatched: 13. The CDR3 sequence is CASSARKGAWVYEQYF. In DNA, the CDR3 is TGTGCCAGCAGCGCCCGAAAGGGGGCATGGGTCTACGAGCAGTACTTC.

This chain uses TRBV12-5 with TRBJ2-7; 7 nucleotides align to TRBD1. The ends lost 11 bases at V and 7 bases at J; junction bases unmatched: 14. Germline loops: CDR1 LGHNT, CDR2 FRNRAP. The CDR3 loop spans 13 amino acids. The CDR3 bases are TGTGCTTCGGCAACAGGGGCAGGGCTGGAGCAGTACTTC. Residues: CASATGAGLEQYF.

This clone was found once. This chain connects TRBV10-3 to TRBJ2-7; 7 bases are a match to TRBD2. The J segment lost 7 bases and the V segment lost 9 bases, leaving 9 bases of the junction unmatched. CDR1 is ENHRY, CDR2 SYGVKD, per germline. The CDR3 sequence is 12 residues long. DNA for the CDR3: TGTGCCATGTCGAGGGGAGCGGGGGAGCAGTACTTC. Translating gives CAMSRGAGEQYF.

This clone occurred once. This chain links TRBV7-2 with TRBJ2-2; unclear D gene. Per germline, CDR1 SGHTA and CDR2 FQGNSA. The CDR3 has 13 residues. V lost 3 bases and J 3 bases, leaving 5 bases between the germline ends. The CDR3 here is CASSFWDTGELFF. The CDR3 DNA reads as TGTGCCAGCAGCTTCTGGGACACCGGGGAGCTGTTTTTT.

The rearrangement joins TRBV10-3 to TRBJ1-1, with D tentatively TRBD1 (6 bases). Trimming took 3 bases from V and 4 from J, leaving 12 bases between them. CDR1 and CDR2 from the germline V gene are ENHRY and SYGVKD. CDR3 size: 14 residues. For the CDR3, the DNA is TGTGCCATCAGTGACGCCACAGGGCCCACTGAAGCTTTCTTT. Protein: CAISDATGPTEAFF.

With regard to this clone: Additional DNA sequences in this sample encode the identical CDR3. This chain joins TRBV5-6 and TRBJ2-5; D not resolved. CDR3 length: 13 amino acids. Trimming shortened V by 0 bases and J by 5 bases, and 8 bases separated the two germline ends. Germline V gene lookup returns CDR1 SGHDT and CDR2 YYEEEE. This CDR3 is CASSLGHWETQYF. The CDR3 bases are TGTGCCAGCAGCTTGGGGCACTGGGAGACCCAGTACTTC.

The chain employs TRBV30 and TRBJ1-6; 7 bases map to TRBD1. The ends lost 1 base at V and 9 bases at J; junction bases unmatched: 6. The CDR3 totals 14 residues. Germline V lookup: CDR1 GTSNPN, CDR2 SVGIG (reference sequence). The CDR3 nucleotides read TGTGCCTGGAGTGCTACAGGGGAGCGTTCACCCCTCCACTTT. This encodes CAWSATGERSPLHF.

The sample holds a few counts of this clone. This sequence joins TRBV19 and TRBJ2-3; TRBD2 aligns across 14 bases. Germline V gives CDR1 LNHDA, CDR2 SQIVND (reference sequence). The CDR3 contains 16 residues. After removal of 6 bases from V and 7 bases from J, the junction contained 9 bases not matched to a gene. As DNA, the CDR3 is TGTGCCAGTAGCCCCCGACTAGCGGGGGGGCGGAATACGCAGTATTTT. This gives the protein CASSPRLAGGRNTQYF.

This sequence joins TRBV30 and TRBJ1-1; D possibly corresponds to TRBD1 (6 bases). This CDR3 has 16 amino acids. Germline assignment: CDR1 GTSNPN and CDR2 SVGIG (reference sequence). V lost 2 bases, J lost 0 bases, and 16 bases lay in between. CDR3 nucleotide sequence: TGTGCCTGGAGTCCCGACCCGACAGGACTGAACACTGAAGCTTTCTTT. Amino acid sequence: CAWSPDPTGLNTEAFF.

The chain has TRBV27 and TRBJ1-6; no clear D. The CDR3 is 16 residues long. Germline-derived CDR1 and CDR2 are MNHEY and SMNVEV (reference sequence). The V end was cut by 0 bases, the J end by 2 bases, with 8 bases between. As DNA, the CDR3 is TGTGCCAGCAGTTTATCGACCGGGACCTATAATTCACCCCTCCACTTT. It is translated as CASSLSTGTYNSPLHF.

The rearrangement uses TRBV5-6 and TRBJ2-7; a possible D gene is TRBD2 (5 bases). Germline V gene data show CDR1 as SGHDT and CDR2 as YYEEEE. This CDR3 has 12 amino acids. V was shortened by 8 bases and J by 0 bases, with 9 bases between the two germline ends. The CDR3: CARFEGSYEQYF. The CDR3 nucleotides are TGTGCCAGATTTGAGGGCTCCTACGAGCAGTACTTC.